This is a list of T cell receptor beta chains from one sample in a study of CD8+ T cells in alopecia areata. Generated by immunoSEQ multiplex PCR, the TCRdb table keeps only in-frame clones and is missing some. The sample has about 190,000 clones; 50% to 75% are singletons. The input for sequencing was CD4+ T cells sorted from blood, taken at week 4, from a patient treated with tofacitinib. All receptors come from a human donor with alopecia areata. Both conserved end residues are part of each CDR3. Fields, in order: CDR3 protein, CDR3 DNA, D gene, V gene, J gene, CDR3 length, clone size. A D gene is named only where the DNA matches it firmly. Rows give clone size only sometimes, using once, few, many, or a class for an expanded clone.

CASSYGGVNTEAFF	TGTGCCAGCAGTTACGGGGGCGTGAACACTGAAGCTTTCTTT	-	TRBV6-5	TRBJ1-1	14	-
CASSPGLAARGTQYF	TGCGCCAGCAGCCCCGGACTAGCCGCGAGGGGGACCCAGTACTTC	TRBD2	TRBV4-1	TRBJ2-5	15	-
CAISSALAGANEQFF	TGTGCCATCAGCTCGGCTCTAGCGGGGGCAAATGAGCAGTTCTTC	TRBD2	TRBV10-3	TRBJ2-1	15	-
CASSLDRGFRGDTQYF	TGTGCCAGCAGTTTAGACAGGGGATTCCGCGGAGATACGCAGTATTTT	TRBD1	TRBV27	TRBJ2-3	16	-
CASRMDNYEQYF	TGCGCCAGCAGAATGGATAACTACGAGCAGTACTTC	-	TRBV5-1	TRBJ2-7	12	-
CASSPGAQHEQYF	TGTGCCAGCTCCCCCGGGGCGCAACACGAGCAGTACTTC	-	TRBV18	TRBJ2-7	13	-
CASRGLGQNEQYF	TGTGCCAGCAGAGGACTGGGACAGAACGAGCAGTACTTC	TRBD1	TRBV2	TRBJ2-7	13	-
CASSDVDSHPLQPQHF	TGTGCCAGCAGTGATGTCGACAGTCACCCGCTTCAGCCCCAGCATTTT	-	TRBV6-1	TRBJ1-5	16	-
CAWSVSGGHQPQHF	TGTGCCTGGAGTGTTTCGGGGGGTCATCAGCCCCAGCATTTT	-	TRBV30	TRBJ1-5	14	-
CASSGNYGYTF	TGTGCCAGCAGTGGTAACTATGGCTACACCTTC	-	TRBV7-2	TRBJ1-2	11	few
CASSLESTGWGNTIYF	TGTGCCAGCAGCTTGGAGTCGACAGGGTGGGGAAACACCATATATTTT	TRBD1	TRBV7-2	TRBJ1-3	16	-
CASSEVQGANYGYTF	TGTGCCAGCAGTGAAGTACAGGGAGCTAACTATGGCTACACCTTC	-	TRBV2	TRBJ1-2	15	few
CASSVSGGGQPQHF	TGTGCCAGCAGTGTGTCCGGAGGAGGTCAGCCCCAGCATTTT	-	TRBV6-1	TRBJ1-5	14	many
CSVSTGLETQYF	TGCAGCGTTTCGACAGGCCTGGAGACCCAGTACTTC	-	TRBV29-1	TRBJ2-5	12	-
CASSLQAGGYNEQFF	TGTGCCAGCAGCTTACAAGCGGGGGGTTACAATGAGCAGTTCTTC	TRBD2	TRBV7-2	TRBJ2-1	15	-
CASSWGVDTEAFF	TGTGCCAGCAGCTGGGGGGTGGACACTGAAGCTTTCTTT	-	TRBV6-5	TRBJ1-1	13	few
CASSLAGVTDTQYF	TGTGCCAGCAGCTTAGCTGGCGTCACAGATACGCAGTATTTT	-	TRBV7-2	TRBJ2-3	14	-
CASSYGAVGYGYTF	TGTGCCAGCAGTTACGGTGCCGTCGGCTATGGCTACACCTTC	-	TRBV2	TRBJ1-2	14	-
CASSLESENQPQHF	TGTGCCAGCAGCTTAGAGTCGGAAAATCAGCCCCAGCATTTT	-	TRBV11-2	TRBJ1-5	14	-
CASSLDGGGWVEQYF	TGTGCCAGCAGCCTCGACGGAGGGGGCTGGGTCGAGCAGTACTTC	-	TRBV9	TRBJ2-7	15	-
CSVRTGTYNEQFF	TGCAGCGTCAGGACAGGAACCTACAATGAGCAGTTCTTC	TRBD1	TRBV29-1	TRBJ2-1	13	-
CSVEPANSGANVLTF	TGCAGCGTTGAGCCAGCAAACTCTGGGGCCAACGTCCTGACTTTC	-	TRBV29-1	TRBJ2-6	15	-
CASSLVAGVNTEAFF	TGTGCCAGCAGCTTAGTAGCAGGAGTGAACACTGAAGCTTTCTTT	-	TRBV11-2	TRBJ1-1	15	-
CASSLSSPSNQPQHF	TGTGCCAGCAGCTTATCCAGTCCCAGCAATCAGCCCCAGCATTTT	-	TRBV7-2	TRBJ1-5	15	-
CASSWTSGNTIYF	TGTGCCAGCAGCTGGACATCTGGAAACACCATATATTTT	-	TRBV5-6	TRBJ1-3	13	once
CAWSVRSDQPQHF	TGTGCCTGGAGTGTACGCTCGGATCAGCCCCAGCATTTT	-	TRBV30	TRBJ1-5	13	-
CAISSYRGANYGYTF	TGTGCCATCAGTTCTTACCGGGGAGCTAACTATGGCTACACCTTC	-	TRBV6-5	TRBJ1-2	15	-
CASSPQGYYGYTF	TGTGCCAGCAGCCCTCAGGGATATTATGGCTACACCTTC	-	TRBV7-2	TRBJ1-2	13	-
CASNLDGNQPQHF	TGCGCCAGCAACCTGGACGGCAATCAGCCCCAGCATTTT	-	TRBV5-1	TRBJ1-5	13	-
CASSRDKAGGRETQYF	TGCGCCAGCAGCCGCGATAAGGCGGGGGGGCGGGAGACCCAGTACTTC	TRBD2	TRBV4-3	TRBJ2-5	16	once
CSVGQGRNYGYTF	TGCAGCGTGGGACAGGGGCGCAACTATGGCTACACCTTC	TRBD1	TRBV29-1	TRBJ1-2	13	few
CAWSEQGTQPQHF	TGTGCCTGGAGTGAACAGGGGACACAGCCCCAGCATTTT	TRBD1	TRBV30	TRBJ1-5	13	-
CASAGDYGYTF	TGTGCCAGCGCCGGGGACTATGGCTACACCTTC	-	TRBV27	TRBJ1-2	11	-
CSVEGDRNTGELFF	TGCAGCGTTGAAGGGGACCGAAACACCGGGGAGCTGTTTTTT	-	TRBV29-1	TRBJ2-2	14	few
CASSLWTGGVGELFF	TGTGCCAGCAGTTTATGGACAGGGGGTGTCGGGGAGCTGTTTTTT	TRBD1	TRBV27	TRBJ2-2	15	few
CASSVGKGNQETQYF	TGTGCCAGCAGCGTAGGAAAGGGGAACCAAGAGACCCAGTACTTC	-	TRBV9	TRBJ2-5	15	-
CASGDRPHYGYTF	TGTGCCAGCGGGGACAGGCCACACTATGGCTACACCTTC	TRBD1	TRBV2	TRBJ1-2	13	-
CASSTRQGGNYGYTF	TGTGCCAGCAGCACCCGACAGGGGGGCAACTATGGCTACACCTTC	TRBD1	TRBV5-4	TRBJ1-2	15	-
CASSLLQGNALHF	TGCGCCAGCAGCCTTTTACAGGGTAATGCCCTCCACTTT	-	TRBV4-3	TRBJ1-6	13	-
CSVQSGGAAKNIQYF	TGCAGCGTACAAAGCGGGGGGGCAGCCAAAAACATTCAGTACTTC	TRBD2	TRBV29-1	TRBJ2-4	15	-
CASSLERVGNSPLHF	TGCGCCAGCAGCTTGGAGAGGGTTGGTAATTCACCCCTCCACTTT	-	TRBV5-1	TRBJ1-6	15	-
CSVNRGPGYTF	TGCAGCGTTAACAGGGGGCCCGGCTACACCTTC	TRBD1	TRBV29-1	TRBJ1-2	11	-
CASSSGTFTDTQYF	TGCGCCAGCAGCTCCGGGACCTTCACAGATACGCAGTATTTT	-	TRBV5-1	TRBJ2-3	14	-
CASSFGTGTYEQYF	TGTGCCAGCAGCTTTGGGACAGGGACCTACGAGCAGTACTTC	TRBD1	TRBV7-2	TRBJ2-7	14	-
CATVDRLSTDTQYF	TGTGCCACAGTTGACAGGTTAAGCACAGATACGCAGTATTTT	-	TRBV2	TRBJ2-3	14	-
CASSLDPGIAYGYTF	TGTGCCAGCAGCTTAGATCCGGGAATCGCCTATGGCTACACCTTC	-	TRBV7-2	TRBJ1-2	15	few
CASSHQAGGSYNEQFF	TGCGCCAGCAGCCACCAAGCGGGGGGGTCGTACAATGAGCAGTTCTTC	TRBD2	TRBV4-3	TRBJ2-1	16	few
CASSWPTGTDTQYF	TGTGCCAGCAGCTGGCCAACTGGCACAGATACGCAGTATTTT	-	TRBV7-9	TRBJ2-3	14	-
CASSFRGGTEAFF	TGTGCCAGCAGCTTCAGGGGGGGGACTGAAGCTTTCTTT	TRBD1	TRBV11-3	TRBJ1-1	13	-
CASSPGVSGANVLTF	TGTGCCAGCTCACCAGGGGTCTCTGGGGCCAACGTCCTGACTTTC	-	TRBV18	TRBJ2-6	15	-
CASSLEGGGAPNTEAFF	TGTGCCAGCAGTCTCGAGGGTGGGGGCGCTCCCAACACTGAAGCTTTCTTT	-	TRBV2	TRBJ1-1	17	-
CASSVLASSGNTIYF	TGTGCCAGCAGCGTTTTGGCTAGCTCTGGAAACACCATATATTTT	-	TRBV9	TRBJ1-3	15	-
CAISEYEETQYF	TGTGCCATCAGTGAGTATGAGGAGACCCAGTACTTC	-	TRBV10-3	TRBJ2-5	12	-
CASSASSGNTIYF	TGTGCCAGCAGTGCCAGCTCTGGAAACACCATATATTTT	-	TRBV2	TRBJ1-3	13	few
CASSLQGAGNTIYF	TGTGCCAGCAGCTTACAGGGGGCTGGAAACACCATATATTTT	TRBD1	TRBV5-4	TRBJ1-3	14	-
CASRPGQGSTEAFF	TGTGCCAGCAGACCCGGACAGGGATCCACTGAAGCTTTCTTT	TRBD1	TRBV28	TRBJ1-1	14	-
CASSADSPDTQYF	TGTGCCAGCAGCGCCGACTCTCCGGATACGCAGTATTTT	-	TRBV9	TRBJ2-3	13	-
CSVDRSGTQAMNTEAFF	TGCAGCGTTGACCGATCGGGGACCCAAGCCATGAACACTGAAGCTTTCTTT	-	TRBV29-1	TRBJ1-1	17	-
CASSQGTLYEQFF	TGTGCCAGCAGCCAAGGGACGTTGTATGAGCAGTTCTTC	-	TRBV14	TRBJ2-1	13	-
CASSLDQKITEAFF	TGCGCCAGCAGCTTGGACCAGAAAATAACTGAAGCTTTCTTT	-	TRBV5-1	TRBJ1-1	14	few